These 23 T cell receptor beta chains share one sample of origin, sequenced in a study of blood T cells in healthy people across ages. Primers used in a second PCR of about 6 to 11 cycles were a sample-barcoded 5' primer and a J-beta primer mix. One entry per CDR3 protein, called by TCRdb with MiXCR from the 5' RACE reads. The sample carries roughly 2 million distinct CDR3 sequences, 49% recorded once. The source material was blood. These receptors all stem from a middle-aged woman in good health.

This chain uses TRBV5-6 with TRBJ2-7; D possibly matches TRBD1 or TRBD2 (5 bases each). The V end lost 4 bases, the J end lost 5 bases, and 19 bases lay between the germline ends. The CDR3 spans 15 residues. Germline CDR1 SGHDT, CDR2 YYEEEE. The CDR3 region is CASSGTGAGENEQYF. The CDR3 DNA sequence: TGTGCCAGCAGCGGCACCGGGGCCGGGGAAAACGAGCAGTACTTC.

Only a few counts were recorded for this clonotype. V is TRBV5-1 and J is TRBJ2-1; 10 bases map to TRBD2. CDR3 length: 16 residues. The germline V gene has CDR1 SGHRS and CDR2 YFSETQ. V lost 4 bases to trimming and J lost 5 bases; unmatched junction nucleotides: 9. In nucleotides, the CDR3 is TGCGCCAGCAGCCAATTGCTAGCGGGAGCTGACAATGAGCAGTTCTTC. This codes for CASSQLLAGADNEQFF.

This clonotype appeared a few times. The chain uses TRBV28 and TRBJ2-3; D is tentatively TRBD1 or TRBD2 (5 bases each). This CDR3 spans 14 amino acids. Germline V lookup: CDR1 MDHEN, CDR2 SYDVKM. With 8 bases removed from V and 2 bases from J, the gap between germline ends came to 14 bases. CDR3 region: CASPPGPTTDTQYF. For the CDR3, the DNA is TGTGCCAGCCCTCCGGGACCTACCACAGATACGCAGTATTTT.

V and J are TRBV19 and TRBJ2-4; 7 nucleotides align to TRBD1. The V and J ends lost 3 bases and 8 bases, in that order; junction bases with no gene match: 4. The length of the CDR3 is 13 residues. The germline V gene encodes CDR1 LNHDA and CDR2 SQIVND (reference sequence). CDR3 protein: CASSIRDSYIQYF. CDR3 DNA: TGTGCCAGTAGTATCCGGGACAGTTACATTCAGTACTTC.

This rearrangement joins TRBV7-6 to TRBJ2-3; D remains ambiguous. CDR1 is SGHVS and CDR2 is FNYEAQ in the germline V gene. Trimming stripped 0 bases from V and 1 base from J, with 11 bases between. The CDR3 is 16 residues long. CDR3 bases: TGTGCCAGCAGCTTAGCCAACGGTCTAGGCACAGATACGCAGTATTTT. Residues: CASSLANGLGTDTQYF.

The rearrangement joins TRBV4-3 to TRBJ2-3; D remains unclear. The CDR3 runs to 15 residues. Germline values: CDR1 LGHNA, CDR2 YSLEER. Trimming shortened V by 3 bases and J by 2 bases, and 12 bases separated the two germline ends. This CDR3 is CASSHEVLLTDTQYF. In nucleotides, the CDR3 is TGCGCCAGCAGCCATGAGGTATTACTCACAGATACGCAGTATTTT.

The chain joins TRBV5-1 to TRBJ2-3; D is perhaps TRBD1 or TRBD2 (5 bases each). Germline loops: CDR1 SGHRS, CDR2 YFSETQ. This CDR3 comprises 16 residues. V gave up 0 bases and J gave up 0 bases, with 11 bases separating them. The CDR3: CASSLGRGLSTDTQYF. The CDR3 coding sequence is TGCGCCAGCAGCTTGGGCCGGGGCCTGAGCACAGATACGCAGTATTTT.

This clonotype has a handful of counts. The chain links TRBV6-6 to TRBJ1-5; a weak D match, TRBD1 (6 bases). Trimming removed 6 bases at V and 7 bases at J, with 19 bases between. CDR1 MNHNY and CDR2 SVGAGI come from the germline V gene (reference sequence). The CDR3 extends over 15 amino acids. The CDR3 region has the DNA TGTGCCAGCAGACCCCAAGGGGGGGCAAGACAGCCCCAGCATTTT. It codes for CASRPQGGARQPQHF.

The rearrangement links TRBV6-5 to TRBJ1-5, with 8 bases matching TRBD1. CDR1 and CDR2 (germline): MNHEY, SVGAGI. V trimming: 6 bases; J trimming: 2 bases; junction bases outside the gene matches: 9. The CDR3 sequence is 16 residues long. CDR3 sequence (DNA): TGTGCCAGCAGAACCGGACAGGGTCGCGGCAATCAGCCCCAGCATTTT. Its protein product is CASRTGQGRGNQPQHF.

In the case of this clonotype: A much larger clone sits a single nucleotide away, making a read error possible. The chain combines TRBV4-3 with TRBJ2-7, with D possibly TRBD1 on 5 matching bases. V was trimmed by 4 bases and J by 7 bases, leaving 29 bases between them. CDR1 is LGHNA and CDR2 is YSLEER in the germline V gene. There are 18 residues in the CDR3. CDR3 DNA: TGCGCCAGCAGCCGAAGGGTCAAGGGGTTTAGCTCCTACAATGAGCAGTACTTC. Protein: CASSRRVKGFSSYNEQYF.

The chain recombines TRBV24-1 with TRBJ2-3, with D maybe TRBD2 (6 bases). This CDR3 spans 18 amino acids. The germline V and J ends were trimmed by 4 bases and 0 bases, with 19 bases remaining between them. In germline, CDR1 is KGHDR, CDR2 SFDVKD. CDR3 region: CATSDSGSGGTSTDTQYF. The CDR3 DNA reads TGTGCCACCAGTGACTCCGGGAGTGGAGGGACTAGCACAGATACGCAGTATTTT.

This chain uses TRBV20-1 with TRBJ2-1; weak D call: TRBD2 (6 bases). The V end lost 1 base, the J end lost 3 bases, and 16 bases lay between the germline ends. Germline V CDR1 and CDR2: DFQATT, SNEGSKA (reference sequence). This CDR3 comprises 16 residues. The CDR3, as DNA: TGCAGTGCTAGAGCCAAATCGACTAGGGTCTACAATGAGCAGTTCTTC. Protein sequence: CSARAKSTRVYNEQFF.

The genes are TRBV7-9 and TRBJ2-1; 9 nucleotides agree with TRBD1. V dropped 6 bases and J dropped 0; count of bases not matched to a gene: 12. Germline V gives CDR1 SEHNR, CDR2 FQNEAQ (reference sequence). CDR3 length: 18 residues. CDR3 sequence: CASSLLQGQGSSYNEQFF. The CDR3 coding sequence is TGTGCCAGCAGTCTTTTACAGGGACAGGGTAGCTCCTACAATGAGCAGTTCTTC.

In this sample, this clonotype turned up a few times. The chain uses TRBV25-1 and TRBJ2-5; maybe TRBD1 (6 bases). CDR3 length: 17 amino acids. Germline loops: CDR1 MGHDK, CDR2 SYGVNS. V was clipped by 1 base and J by 3 bases, with 18 bases between them. The CDR3 DNA sequence: TGTGCCAGCAGTGAATCGGGCACAGGGATGACGAAAGAGACCCAGTACTTC. Its translation is CASSESGTGMTKETQYF. Using reference TRBV25-1 and TRBJ2-5 for the parts outside the CDR3, the full variable domain is EADIYQTPRYLVIGTGKKITLECSQTMGHDKMYWYQQDPGMELHLIHYSYGVNSTEKGDLSSESTVSRIRTEHFPLTLESARPSHTSQYLCASSESGTGMTKETQYFGPGTRLLVL.

This clonotype has just a few counts. The chain employs TRBV2 and TRBJ2-3; 8 positions agree with TRBD2. The CDR3 loop spans 14 amino acids. The junction had 8 bases not matched to a gene; V was cut back by 8 bases and J by 4 bases. Germline CDR1 reads SNHLY; CDR2 reads FYNNEI. DNA for the CDR3: TGTGCCAGCCACAGCGGGGGTCGCGCAGATACGCAGTATTTT. Translating it yields CASHSGGRADTQYF.

The rearrangement uses TRBV7-2 and TRBJ1-2, with TRBD1 matching 9 bases. This CDR3 has 15 amino acids. CDR1 and CDR2 (germline): SGHTA, FQGNSA. Unmatched junction bases numbered 4, after V lost 5 bases and J lost 0 bases. In DNA, the CDR3 is TGTGCCAGCAGCGCTAACAGGGGGCCTAACTATGGCTACACCTTC. Protein: CASSANRGPNYGYTF.

A few counts support this clonotype. The rearrangement joins TRBV28 to TRBJ1-2, with 9 bases aligning to TRBD1. The germline gives CDR1 MDHEN, CDR2 SYDVKM. This CDR3 comprises 13 residues. V shed 7 bases and J 5 bases; nucleotides not matched to a gene: 5. CDR3 in DNA: TGTGCCAGCAAAAGACAGGGGGGGTATGGCTACACCTTC. Protein product: CASKRQGGYGYTF.

The chain combines TRBV20-1 with TRBJ1-1; TRBD1 matches 7 bases. The CDR3 loop spans 14 amino acids. V dropped 6 bases and J dropped 0; count of bases not matched to a gene: 7. Germline V gives CDR1 DFQATT, CDR2 SNEGSKA (reference sequence). CDR3 sequence (DNA): TGCAGTGCCAGGGGGGGAGTTATGAACACTGAAGCTTTCTTT. It is translated as CSARGGVMNTEAFF.

The chain couples TRBV5-1 to TRBJ2-1; no clear D. This CDR3 is 15 amino acids long. Looked up from germline, CDR1 is SGHRS and CDR2 is YFSETQ. V was clipped by 4 bases and J by 1 base, with 12 bases between them. The CDR3 coding sequence is TGCGCCAGCAGCGCGGACGGATTATCCTACAATGAGCAGTTCTTC. Translation: CASSADGLSYNEQFF.

This clonotype was seen more than once but under ten times. This rearrangement joins TRBV27 to TRBJ2-5; 9 bases are shared with TRBD1. The CDR3 extends over 15 amino acids. Germline CDR1 reads MNHEY; CDR2 reads SMNVEV (reference sequence). The V segment lost 8 bases and the J segment 4 bases; nucleotides outside the gene matches: 11. The CDR3 DNA is TGTGCCAGCGGGGAAACAGGGGGCTACGGAGAGACCCAGTACTTC. Protein product: CASGETGGYGETQYF.

The J gene is TRBJ2-5, the V gene TRBV6-5, with D unclear. Deletions cut 6 bases from V and 0 bases from J, with 8 bases between. The germline V gene has CDR1 MNHEY and CDR2 SVGAGI. The CDR3 has 13 residues. The CDR3 DNA sequence: TGTGCCAGCAGGCAGGAGCACCAAGAGACCCAGTACTTC. Translated: CASRQEHQETQYF.

The chain recombines TRBV4-1 with TRBJ2-7; D is perhaps TRBD1 or TRBD2 (5 bases each). This CDR3 contains 21 residues. CDR1 is MGHRA and CDR2 is YSYEKL in the germline V gene. V lost 0 bases, J lost 2 bases, and 29 bases lay in between. DNA for the CDR3: TGCGCCAGCAGCCAAGATGCAGCAACTTCGTTAGGGACGTCAACGGCCTACGAGCAGTACTTC. Translation gives CASSQDAATSLGTSTAYEQYF.

The chain links TRBV27 to TRBJ2-4; 9 bases are shared with TRBD2. The DNA end is a closer match to TRBJ2-7, so the J assignment may be wrong. In germline, CDR1 is MNHEY, CDR2 SMNVEV (reference sequence). The CDR3 spans 13 residues. CDR3: CASKGLANYEQYF. In DNA form, the CDR3 reads TGTGCCAGCAAGGGACTAGCAAACTACGAGCAGTACTTC.